This entry lists 4 T cell receptor beta chains sequenced from one sample in a study of T-cell memory formation after mild COVID-19. One entry per CDR3 protein, called by TCRdb with MiXCR from the 5' RACE reads. The sample yields 200,000 to 250,000 distinct CDR3 sequences, 7.5% to 10% seen once. The sequencing sample was made of PBMCs or a T cell subset sorted from them (not recorded which). Receptors originate from a man aged 18 to 35 who had mild COVID-19 (a few samples of this study predate the infection). Cell type and time point are not known.

At least ten counts were recorded for this clonotype. The chain combines TRBV6-5 with TRBJ1-6; no firm D call. V was clipped by 5 bases and J by 10 bases, with 12 bases between them. Germline values: CDR1 MNHEY, CDR2 SVGAGI. The CDR3 contains 13 residues. CDR3 sequence: CASSARGGSPLHF. The DNA of the CDR3 is TGTGCCAGCAGTGCACGCGGTGGGTCACCCCTCCACTTT.

CDR3 in amino acids: CASSQISPTDTQYF. The CDR3 nucleotides are TGTGCCAGCAGCCAGATCAGTCCCACAGATACGCAGTATTTT. The J gene is TRBJ2-3, the V gene TRBV2; no firm D call. Trimming took 6 bases from V and 2 from J, leaving 12 bases between them. This CDR3 spans 14 amino acids. CDR1 and CDR2 (germline): SNHLY, FYNNEI.

The CDR3 DNA reads as TGTGCCAGCAGCCAAGGAAATGACTTAGAAAGAGACGAGACCCAGTACTTC. This encodes CASSQGNDLERDETQYF. This rearrangement joins TRBV3-1 to TRBJ2-5; D is unclear. The germline V gene has CDR1 LGHDT and CDR2 YNNKEL (reference sequence). The CDR3 runs 17 residues. V lost 1 base and J lost 5, with 20 bases in between.

This rearrangement joins TRBV7-2 to TRBJ1-2, with TRBD1 as a possible D gene (5 bases). Trimming removed 2 bases at V and 8 bases at J, with 15 bases between. The CDR3 consists of 14 residues. CDR1 and CDR2 from the germline V gene are SGHTA and FQGNSA. CDR3 bases: TGTGCCAGCAGCTTATCCCACGGGGGTTACGGCTACACCTTC. This translates into CASSLSHGGYGYTF.